This T cell receptor (beta chain) was captured by sequencing in a study of OX40 agonist ivuxolimab in advanced cancers. Study overall: Cohort: approximately 83% men, mean age about 62, aged roughly 23 to 90.

Of note for this clone: What it binds is not known.

Germline V gene sequence: CDR1 MNHEY, CDR2 SMNVEV (reference sequence). V shed 1 base and J shed 7 bases, with 11 bases lying between them. The CDR3 is 14 residues long. Sequencing was performed with immunoSEQ multiplex PCR; in TCRdb, only in-frame clones are kept and a portion is missing. The table shows approximately 11,000 clones, with over 65% occurring only once. Broader study findings: At 0.1 to 3.0 mg/kg, clonal expansion of CD4+ and CD8+ blood T cells had occurred by week 6.

The chain joins TRBV27 to TRBJ2-1; no firm D call. Sequences were derived from CD4+ or CD8+ T cells sorted from blood, sampled in a trial of the OX40 agonist ivuxolimab. The clonotype originates from an adult with an advanced solid tumor such as melanoma, head and neck, liver or kidney cancer. The CDR3 DNA is TGTGCCAGCAGTTTATGGTGGCTGGGAAATGAGCAGTTCTTC. Translating gives CASSLWWLGNEQFF.